The T cell receptor (beta chain) described here comes from a study of T cell responses to AZD1222 COVID-19 vaccine. Findings and caveats of the study: Among those given AZD1222, only five or six were seropositive at baseline.

Remarks on this clone: The antigen is undetermined.

Clones were read by immunoSEQ multiplex PCR, and TCRdb kept only the in-frame ones, dropping some. Of 150,000 to 200,000 clones detected, around 95% appear once; the ten largest clones hold 0.6% to 0.7%. The CDR3 consists of 12 residues. V gene TRBV12-2 combines with J gene TRBJ1-5. TRBV12-2 is labeled a pseudogene. The sequencing here drew on peripheral blood, taken on day 0 of AZD1222 vaccination. The clonotype originates from an adult in good health. The chain's CDR3 is CASRLSDWPQHF. The DNA of the CDR3 is TGTGCAAGTCGCTTATCGGACTGGCCCCAGCATTTT.